What follows describes a single TCR beta chain. No antigen is known for it. Stated time point: week 11, during vaccination. All doses held 300 ug of mutant IDH1 20-mer peptide, with topical imiquimod. New WHO grade 3 or 4 astrocytomas that were IDH1-mutant and ATRX-lost occurred in the donors. This record comes from a study of a mutant IDH1 vaccine in newly diagnosed glioma. Overall study context: Patients, over weeks 1, 3, 5, 7, 11, 15, 19 and 23, received a total of eight vaccinations. Vaccination started 4-6 weeks after radiotherapy alone, or with temozolomide cycles. It was radiotherapy, temozolomide, or both that patients received previously, with most receiving both.

Germline values: CDR1 SGHVS, CDR2 FQNEAQ. V lost 0 bases and J lost 4, with 16 bases in between. The CDR3 contains 17 residues. Sequencing used immunoSEQ multiplex PCR; TCRdb keeps in-frame clones, though not all of them. The table records fewer than 70,000 clones, around nine tenths of them present only once. Sequences were derived from PBMCs, sampled from a glioma patient whose treatment included an IDH1 peptide vaccine. The J gene is TRBJ1-5, the V gene TRBV7-8; no reliable D call. This clonotype was obtained from a man aged 40-49 years with glioma. CDR3 region: CASSLAINSYVNQPQHF. CDR3 DNA sequence: TGTGCCAGCAGCTTAGCCATCAATTCTTATGTAAATCAGCCCCAGCATTTT.